Sequencing of this T cell receptor beta chain was carried out in a study of blood T cells in healthy people across ages. General study results and limits: The long-lived group displayed more naive CD4+ cells, plus higher diversity, than the aged donors did.

Of note for this clonotype: Its antigen is not known.

The CDR3 loop spans 16 amino acids. The germline V gene encodes CDR1 SNHLY and CDR2 FYNNEI. The ends were cut back, 9 bases at V and 1 base at J, with 18 bases in the middle. For the second PCR, which ran for about 7 to 11 cycles, a sample-barcoded 5' primer and a J-beta primer mix were used. Through a template-switch adaptor with 12 random nucleotides, each cDNA molecule received a tag. Using its own MiXCR run on the 5' RACE reads, TCRdb lists one record per CDR3 protein. The sample lists 980,000 or so distinct CDR3 sequences; around 48% were seen once. The J gene is TRBJ2-2, the V gene TRBV2; a possible D gene is TRBD1 (5 bases). This sequence was found in a man younger than 45 in good health. The sequencing input was blood. The CDR3 bases are TGTGCCAGAGACAGAGCCGACTTAGTGAACACCGGGGAGCTGTTTTTT. This gives the protein CARDRADLVNTGELFF.